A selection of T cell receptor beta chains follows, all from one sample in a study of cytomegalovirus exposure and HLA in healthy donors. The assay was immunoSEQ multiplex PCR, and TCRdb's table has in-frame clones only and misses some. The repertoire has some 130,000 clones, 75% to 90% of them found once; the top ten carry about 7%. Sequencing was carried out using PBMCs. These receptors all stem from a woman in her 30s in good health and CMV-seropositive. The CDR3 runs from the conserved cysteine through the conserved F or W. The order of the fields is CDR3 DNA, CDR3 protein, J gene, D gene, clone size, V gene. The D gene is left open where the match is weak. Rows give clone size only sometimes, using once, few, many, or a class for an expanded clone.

cdr3_nt: TGTGCCAGCAGCTTGTTAACTTTCCCCGACTATGGCTACACCTTC; cdr3_aa: CASSLLTFPDYGYTF; j_call: TRBJ1-2; d_call: .; clone_size: .; v_call: TRBV5-6
cdr3_nt: TGTGCCAGCAGCTACCTTTATAGCGGGGGACCCACAGATACGCAGTATTTT; cdr3_aa: CASSYLYSGGPTDTQYF; j_call: TRBJ2-3; d_call: TRBD2; clone_size: .; v_call: TRBV5-6
cdr3_nt: TGTGCCAGTAGCACTCTTACGGATACGCAGTATTTT; cdr3_aa: CASSTLTDTQYF; j_call: TRBJ2-3; d_call: .; clone_size: .; v_call: TRBV19
cdr3_nt: TGTGCCAGCGCTAGACAGGGGGAATGGACTGAAGCTTTCTTT; cdr3_aa: CASARQGEWTEAFF; j_call: TRBJ1-1; d_call: TRBD1; clone_size: .; v_call: TRBV7-9
cdr3_nt: TGTGCCAGCAGCGTGCCCGGGAGTTTTTACAATGAGCAGTTCTTC; cdr3_aa: CASSVPGSFYNEQFF; j_call: TRBJ2-1; d_call: .; clone_size: .; v_call: TRBV5-4
cdr3_nt: TGTGCCAGCTACCCCACCTTAGCGGACACAGATACGCAGTATTTT; cdr3_aa: CASYPTLADTDTQYF; j_call: TRBJ2-3; d_call: .; clone_size: .; v_call: TRBV6-5
cdr3_nt: TGTGCCAGCAGCTTGGCCCCCTATGAGCAGTTCTTC; cdr3_aa: CASSLAPYEQFF; j_call: TRBJ2-1; d_call: .; clone_size: few; v_call: TRBV5-8
cdr3_nt: TGTGCCAGTAGTTTGACTAGCGGGGGGACTTCCCCGAGCACAGATACGCAGTATTTT; cdr3_aa: CASSLTSGGTSPSTDTQYF; j_call: TRBJ2-3; d_call: TRBD2; clone_size: .; v_call: TRBV19
cdr3_nt: TGTGCCAGCAGCTTAGAAGGGAGGGGTGAAAAACTGTTTTTT; cdr3_aa: CASSLEGRGEKLFF; j_call: TRBJ1-4; d_call: .; clone_size: .; v_call: TRBV13
cdr3_nt: TGTGCCAGCAGCTTCCGCAGGGTAGATACTGAAGCTTTCTTT; cdr3_aa: CASSFRRVDTEAFF; j_call: TRBJ1-1; d_call: .; clone_size: .; v_call: TRBV7-3
cdr3_nt: TGTGCCTGGAGGCAGGGGGCCTCCTACGAGCAGTACTTC; cdr3_aa: CAWRQGASYEQYF; j_call: TRBJ2-7; d_call: TRBD1; clone_size: once; v_call: TRBV30
cdr3_nt: TGCGCCAGCAGCTTCGACAGTCAACCCTCTGGGGCCAACGTCCTGACTTTC; cdr3_aa: CASSFDSQPSGANVLTF; j_call: TRBJ2-6; d_call: .; clone_size: .; v_call: TRBV5-1
cdr3_nt: TGTTCCAGCAGCTCGCCAGACTCCTACGAGCAGTACTTC; cdr3_aa: CSSSSPDSYEQYF; j_call: TRBJ2-7; d_call: .; clone_size: .; v_call: TRBV7-9
cdr3_nt: TGTGCCAGCAGTCAACTAGGACAGGGCAGCGAGCAGTACTTC; cdr3_aa: CASSQLGQGSEQYF; j_call: TRBJ2-7; d_call: TRBD1; clone_size: .; v_call: TRBV6-6
cdr3_nt: TGTGCCAGCAGTGGGACAGGGCTAGACTATGGCTACACCTTC; cdr3_aa: CASSGTGLDYGYTF; j_call: TRBJ1-2; d_call: TRBD1; clone_size: .; v_call: TRBV6-4
cdr3_nt: TGTGCCAGCAGTGAAGACAGGGGGCAAGGGCAGTACTTC; cdr3_aa: CASSEDRGQGQYF; j_call: TRBJ2-7; d_call: TRBD1; clone_size: .; v_call: TRBV6-1
cdr3_nt: TGTGCCAGCGCCGACAGGGCGGAGACCCAGTACTTC; cdr3_aa: CASADRAETQYF; j_call: TRBJ2-5; d_call: TRBD1; clone_size: .; v_call: TRBV18
cdr3_nt: TGTGCCAGCCGACCTCGGACAGGGCCCAATCAGCCCCAGCATTTT; cdr3_aa: CASRPRTGPNQPQHF; j_call: TRBJ1-5; d_call: TRBD1; clone_size: once; v_call: TRBV28
cdr3_nt: TGCGCCAGCAGCCCTCCGGGACACATAGACCGGGAGCTGTTTTTT; cdr3_aa: CASSPPGHIDRELFF; j_call: TRBJ2-2; d_call: .; clone_size: .; v_call: TRBV4-1
cdr3_nt: TGTGCCAGCAGCCTCTATCCCTCAGTGGAGTATGGCTACACCTTC; cdr3_aa: CASSLYPSVEYGYTF; j_call: TRBJ1-2; d_call: .; clone_size: .; v_call: TRBV5-6
cdr3_nt: TGTGCCAGCAGCGGGACAGGGGGCCACGAGCAGTACTTC; cdr3_aa: CASSGTGGHEQYF; j_call: TRBJ2-7; d_call: TRBD1; clone_size: few; v_call: TRBV2
cdr3_nt: TGTGCCAGCAGCTTGGGGTATTGGGCGAGTTCCCACGAGCAGTACTTC; cdr3_aa: CASSLGYWASSHEQYF; j_call: TRBJ2-7; d_call: .; clone_size: .; v_call: TRBV5-6
cdr3_nt: TGTGCCAGCAGCGGAGCGGGAGGTGTTACAGATACGCAGTATTTT; cdr3_aa: CASSGAGGVTDTQYF; j_call: TRBJ2-3; d_call: TRBD2; clone_size: .; v_call: TRBV28
cdr3_nt: TGTGCCAGCAGCTATAGCGGGTCCATCTACGAGCAGTACTTC; cdr3_aa: CASSYSGSIYEQYF; j_call: TRBJ2-7; d_call: TRBD2; clone_size: .; v_call: TRBV5-6
cdr3_nt: TGTGCTAGCAGGGGACAGGGGGCAGAGACCCAGTACTTC; cdr3_aa: CASRGQGAETQYF; j_call: TRBJ2-5; d_call: TRBD1; clone_size: .; v_call: TRBV7-7
cdr3_nt: TGTGCCAGCAGTTTTCCAGGGGGTAATGGAGGCGAGGAGACCCAGTACTTC; cdr3_aa: CASSFPGGNGGEETQYF; j_call: TRBJ2-5; d_call: TRBD1; clone_size: .; v_call: TRBV28
cdr3_nt: TGCGCCAGCAGCCACTCGGGGGGGAATGAAGATACGCAGTATTTT; cdr3_aa: CASSHSGGNEDTQYF; j_call: TRBJ2-3; d_call: TRBD2; clone_size: .; v_call: TRBV4-1
cdr3_nt: TGCGCCAGCAGCTCGCCTAGCGGGATGAATGAGCAGTTCTTC; cdr3_aa: CASSSPSGMNEQFF; j_call: TRBJ2-1; d_call: TRBD2; clone_size: .; v_call: TRBV5-1
cdr3_nt: TGTGCCAGCAGCCCCCCGTTTCGGGACAGGGGGTTCAATGAGCAGTTCTTC; cdr3_aa: CASSPPFRDRGFNEQFF; j_call: TRBJ2-1; d_call: TRBD1; clone_size: .; v_call: TRBV7-8
cdr3_nt: TGTGCCAGCAGCACTTACCCGGGGGGGACTGAAGCTTTCTTT; cdr3_aa: CASSTYPGGTEAFF; j_call: TRBJ1-1; d_call: .; clone_size: .; v_call: TRBV11-2
cdr3_nt: TGTGCCAGCAGTTCCTTTATAGCGGGGGCGTTCCAAGAGACCCAGTACTTC; cdr3_aa: CASSSFIAGAFQETQYF; j_call: TRBJ2-5; d_call: TRBD2; clone_size: .; v_call: TRBV28
cdr3_nt: TGTGCCAGCATGACTTCGCTGGTAGCCAAAAACATTCAGTACTTC; cdr3_aa: CASMTSLVAKNIQYF; j_call: TRBJ2-4; d_call: .; clone_size: few; v_call: TRBV2
cdr3_nt: TGTGCCAGTAGTATAGGGGACAGGGGGCCCAAAACTGAAGCTTTCTTT; cdr3_aa: CASSIGDRGPKTEAFF; j_call: TRBJ1-1; d_call: TRBD1; clone_size: .; v_call: TRBV19
cdr3_nt: TGCGCCAGCAGCCAAGGGGCAGGGACACAGAATCAGCCCCAGCATTTT; cdr3_aa: CASSQGAGTQNQPQHF; j_call: TRBJ1-5; d_call: .; clone_size: .; v_call: TRBV4-1
cdr3_nt: TGTGCCAGCACCACCCCGGGTGTGGAGACCCAGTACTTC; cdr3_aa: CASTTPGVETQYF; j_call: TRBJ2-5; d_call: .; clone_size: .; v_call: TRBV2
cdr3_nt: TGTGCCAGCAGCTCCGGGGGTCAGCCCCAGCATTTT; cdr3_aa: CASSSGGQPQHF; j_call: TRBJ1-5; d_call: .; clone_size: .; v_call: TRBV5-6
cdr3_nt: TGTGCCAGCAGCTTATTTCCCGGGACAGACCTTTATTATGGCTACACCTTC; cdr3_aa: CASSLFPGTDLYYGYTF; j_call: TRBJ1-2; d_call: TRBD1; clone_size: .; v_call: TRBV7-2
cdr3_nt: TGTGCCTATCTCCGGGACAGGGGAGGGGATGGCTACACCTTC; cdr3_aa: CAYLRDRGGDGYTF; j_call: TRBJ1-2; d_call: TRBD1; clone_size: .; v_call: TRBV30
cdr3_nt: TGTGCCAGCAGCTTGGTGGAAGGGGTCGGGACCCAGTACTTC; cdr3_aa: CASSLVEGVGTQYF; j_call: TRBJ2-5; d_call: .; clone_size: .; v_call: TRBV5-5
cdr3_nt: TGTGCCAGCAGTGAAAGGGGTCAGGCGGCCCTGAGCCCCAACTTC; cdr3_aa: CASSERGQAALSPNF; j_call: TRBJ1-2; d_call: .; clone_size: once; v_call: TRBV2